The sequence of this T cell receptor (beta chain) was determined in a study of blood T cells in healthy people across ages (dated by TCRdb to about 2015). General notes on the study: In model experiments, roughly one uniquely barcoded TCR beta cDNA molecule per two T cells was captured by template switching. The donors were split into four age groups: young (average around 17 years), middle-aged (about 40), aged (about 62) and long-lived (82). To track age-related changes in TCR beta repertoire diversity, the study relied on deep sequencing normalized with unique cDNA molecular identifiers. To avoid experimental bias, donors of different ages were spread randomly across the sequencing lanes. Two additional independent replicas of 1 million unique cDNA reads from the same blood draw were analyzed for two donors (one aged 18 to 29 and one aged 80 or older).

The library was built by means of 5' RACE. Instrument on record: Illumina HiSeq 2500. A second roughly 6 to 12 cycle PCR used a sample-barcoded 5' primer and a J-beta primer mix. A unique molecular identifier was introduced onto each TCR beta cDNA molecule by a template-switch 5' adaptor carrying 12 random nucleotides. Each sample yielded at least 2.5 million CDR3-containing paired-end reads. The Mint cDNA synthesis kit, primed by a TRBC-specific oligonucleotide, was used to synthesize first-strand cDNA from all RNA. After uracil-DNA glycosylase treatment, a first 18-cycle PCR used universal primers M1SS and BC2_uni_R on all cDNA. On the study's bioinformatics: Normalization of each sample was performed by random selection of 1 million high-quality reads, each carrying a distinct molecular identifier. Reads sharing molecular identifiers were discarded rather than binned into consensus sequences. MiTCR, run with a Q25 quality threshold and the strictest error-elimination algorithm, handled CDR3 identification, clonotype clustering and error correction. A nonparametric unseen species model with Euler transformation was used to estimate a lower bound on total TCR beta diversity. TCRdb reanalyzed the raw reads on its own, using fastp at Q25 for trimming and MiXCR for clone calling, and kept in-frame beta chains. Rows are combined by CDR3 protein, so each entry shows the most common genes and DNA. What appears here as the V and J calls and clone size reflects TCRdb's work, not the paper's. The sample table records 850,000 to 950,000 distinct CDR3 sequences; around 30% of these occur just once. Approximately 15% of the sample is held by the ten biggest clonotypes.

Deletion took 2 bases off V and 2 bases off J, with a span of 13 bases between the germline ends. From the cysteine up to the phenylalanine, the CDR3 has a length of 15 residues. This entry keeps only the CDR3 DNA: 45 bases, framed from base 1. Via the germline V gene, CDR1 is SGHTA and CDR2 FQGNSA. Systemically healthy Caucasian individuals from Russia, about 38 in total and aged about 6 to 95 years, were included as donors. Around 9.7 milliliters of peripheral blood were collected from each donor into EDTA-treated Vacutainer tubes. Ficoll-Paque density-gradient centrifugation was used to isolate PBMCs, with at least 6 million obtained per sample. Trizol reagent was used to extract total RNA from PBMCs, with at least 6 micrograms per sample. Naive CD45RAhigh/CD27high T cell percentages were measured by flow cytometry on a PBMC aliquot from every donor. The paper's findings and limits, for the study overall: As age increased, observed TCR beta diversity per million T cells dropped in a roughly linear way, and a significant reduction was already evident by age 40. Estimates of total diversity based on one million sequenced T cells were regarded as lower bounds and as underestimates. A strong correlation was found between observed TCR beta diversity and the percentage of naive T cells measured by flow cytometry. Because profiling used bulk unsorted PBMCs, naive and antigen-experienced compartments could not be compared conclusively. The long-lived group showed more naive CD4+ T cells, fewer expanded clones and increased TCR diversity than the aged group, suggesting age selection. Because the CMV infection status of the donors was unknown, age-related changes in expanded clonotypes may potentially have been confounded.

About this clonotype itself: The clone's antigen remains unknown. Base qualities are missing; no much larger clone stands one base away.

The origin of this receptor is an elderly woman in good health. This sequence uses TRBV7-2 and TRBJ2-7; no D gene can be assigned with confidence. What was sequenced was blood. In nucleotide form, the sequence is TGTGCCAGCAGCTTATCCGACCGACCTACCTACGAGCAGTACTTC. The translation is CASSLSDRPTYEQYF.